This note documents a single T cell receptor beta chain sequence. The antigen it binds to is not known. No much larger clonotype is one base removed from it; base qualities were not supplied. This sample is part of a study of blood T cell repertoires in COVID-19 (dated by TCRdb to about 2020). Context from the whole study: Collaborator samples came from the United States, Italy and Spain and covered acute and convalescent phases of COVID-19. The material from the prospective study consisted of cDNA or gDNA derived from T cells, B-cell-depleted T cells, or PBMCs. Deeply sampled blood TCRbeta repertoires from subjects exposed to, actively infected with, or recovered from COVID-19 were included in the dataset. The repertoires were released in a freely available public database meant as a resource for research on the immune response to SARS-CoV-2. The samples were drawn from two sources: the first 160 participants of the ongoing ImmuneRACE study, and over 950 subjects contributed by 6 global collaborators. The sample metadata nearly always contained a de-identified subject ID, COVID-19 status, age in years and sex. Where available, HLA class I and class II types were obtained from metadata supplied by the sample provider rather than from assay-based typing.

From the germline V gene, CDR1 is MDHEN and CDR2 is SYDVKM. At the junction V is shortened by 6 bases and J by 8 bases; bases outside the gene matches: 10. The CDR3 spans 14 residues, from the cysteine through the phenylalanine. CDR3 DNA only is kept here, 42 bases in frame from base 1. TCRbeta CDR3 regions were amplified from genomic DNA using the immunoSEQ Assay, a bias-controlled multiplex PCR. Processing in the source paper ran as follows. The number of nucleated cells in each sample was estimated by amplification of reference gene primers within the assay. Sequence reads were collapsed and filtered to measure the absolute abundance of every unique TCRbeta CDR3 rearrangement. For each sample, productive Simpson clonality was calculated as the square root of Simpson's diversity index across productive rearrangements. TCRdb carries this immuneACCESS record with in-frame sequences only. Its versions omit some clonotypes, under half of them owing to an unresolved V gene in the studies checked, with the rest unexplained. V, J and clone size derive from that table, while D and trimming were established from the DNA sequence. Present in this sample are some 150,000 clones, 80% to 85% of which were seen just once. The ten largest account for roughly 14% of the sample.

One collaborating source in Seattle enrolled patients while the patients were actively infected and followed the patients over time throughout the course of disease. Collaborating institutions collected whole blood in K2EDTA tubes following their own protocols. For TCRbeta analysis, collaborators shipped samples in one of three forms: frozen whole blood, isolated PBMCs, or DNA extracted from either of those sample types. The research as a whole found: How much clinical and demographic metadata was included differed by source and by participant, and the metadata was provided uncurated.

The sequenced sample consisted of peripheral blood. The chain was built from TRBV28 and TRBJ1-2; TRBD1 aligns with 9 central bases. The sequence came from a woman aged 70-85 years with COVID-19, enrolled during active disease. The CDR3 region reads CASRSLDRGRGYTF. The DNA sequence follows: TGTGCCAGCAGATCCCTGGACAGGGGCAGGGGCTACACCTTC.